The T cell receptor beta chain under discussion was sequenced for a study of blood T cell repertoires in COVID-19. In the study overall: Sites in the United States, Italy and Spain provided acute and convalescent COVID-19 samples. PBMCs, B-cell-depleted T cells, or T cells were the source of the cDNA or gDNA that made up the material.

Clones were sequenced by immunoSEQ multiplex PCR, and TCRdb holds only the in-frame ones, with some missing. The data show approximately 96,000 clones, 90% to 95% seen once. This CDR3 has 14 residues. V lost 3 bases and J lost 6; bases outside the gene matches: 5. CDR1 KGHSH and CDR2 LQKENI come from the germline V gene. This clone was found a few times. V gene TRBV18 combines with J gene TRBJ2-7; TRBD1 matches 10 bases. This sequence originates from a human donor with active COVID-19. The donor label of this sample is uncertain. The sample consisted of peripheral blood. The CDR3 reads CASSPAGTGAEQYF. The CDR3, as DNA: TGTGCCAGCTCACCGGCCGGGACAGGGGCCGAGCAGTACTTC. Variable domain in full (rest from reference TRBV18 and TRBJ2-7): NAGVMQNPRHLVRRRGQEARLRCSPMKGHSHVYWYRQLPEEGLKFMVYLQKENIIDESGMPKERFSAEFPKEGPSILRIQQVVRGDSAAYFCASSPAGTGAEQYFGPGTRLTVT.